This T cell receptor (beta chain) derives from a study of T cells in Graves' hyperthyroidism and ophthalmopathy. Study-level results: Most thyroid clonotypes that were expanded above 0.001 also turned up in blood. The model anticipated ophthalmopathy a median around six months pre-onset.

Amplified regions were TCR beta CDR3 sequences from RNA transcripts. First-round RT-PCR of the TCR CDR3 relied on the HTBI primer set. TCRdb re-analysed the multiplex PCR reads in MiXCR, keeping a single row per CDR3 protein. Of 300,000 to 350,000 distinct CDR3 sequences listed, approximately 13% are singletons. Points on this clonotype: Its antigen is undetermined.

It was 10 ml of fresh peripheral blood that supplied the PBMCs. The sample taken for sequencing was blood. This sequence was found in a woman aged 30 to 39 with Graves' hyperthyroidism.

The CDR3 reads CASSPPGGFQTDQETQYF. Here the CDR3 DNA reads TGTGCCAGCTCACCACCCGGGGGGTTTCAGACGGACCAAGAGACCCAGTACTTC. The rearrangement uses TRBV18 and TRBJ2-5; TRBD2 agrees at 7 bases. Per the germline V gene, CDR1 is KGHSH and CDR2 is LQKENI. V was pared by 0 bases and J by 0 bases, with 10 bases of the junction left unmatched. This CDR3 has 18 residues.